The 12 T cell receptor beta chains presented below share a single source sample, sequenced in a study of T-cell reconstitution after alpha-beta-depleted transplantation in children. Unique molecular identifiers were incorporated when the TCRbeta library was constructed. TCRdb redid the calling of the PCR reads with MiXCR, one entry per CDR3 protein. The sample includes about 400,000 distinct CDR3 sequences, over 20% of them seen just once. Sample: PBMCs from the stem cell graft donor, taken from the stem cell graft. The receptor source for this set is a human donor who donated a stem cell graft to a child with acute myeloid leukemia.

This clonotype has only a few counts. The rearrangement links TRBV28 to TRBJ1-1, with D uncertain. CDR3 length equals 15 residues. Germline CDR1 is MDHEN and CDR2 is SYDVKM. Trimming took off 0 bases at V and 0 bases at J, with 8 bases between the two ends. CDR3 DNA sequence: TGTGCCAGCAGTTTATGGGCAGAAGTGAACACTGAAGCTTTCTTT. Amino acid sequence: CASSLWAEVNTEAFF. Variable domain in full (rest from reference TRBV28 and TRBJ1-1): DVKVTQSSRYLVKRTGEKVFLECVQDMDHENMFWYRQDPGLGLRLIYFSYDVKMKEKGDIPEGYSVSREKKERFSLILESASTNQTSMYLCASSLWAEVNTEAFFGQGTRLTVV.

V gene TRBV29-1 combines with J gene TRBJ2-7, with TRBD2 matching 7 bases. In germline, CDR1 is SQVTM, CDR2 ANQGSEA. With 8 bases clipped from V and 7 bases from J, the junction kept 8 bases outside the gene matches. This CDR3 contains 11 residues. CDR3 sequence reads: CSSREAEEQYF. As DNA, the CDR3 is TGCAGCAGCCGGGAGGCGGAGGAGCAGTACTTC.

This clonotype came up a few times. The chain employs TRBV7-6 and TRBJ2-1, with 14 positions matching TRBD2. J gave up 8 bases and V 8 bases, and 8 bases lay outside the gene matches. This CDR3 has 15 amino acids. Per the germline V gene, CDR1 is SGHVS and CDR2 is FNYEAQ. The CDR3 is CASAGTSGRFDEQFF. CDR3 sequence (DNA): TGTGCCAGCGCCGGGACTAGCGGGAGATTCGATGAGCAGTTCTTC.

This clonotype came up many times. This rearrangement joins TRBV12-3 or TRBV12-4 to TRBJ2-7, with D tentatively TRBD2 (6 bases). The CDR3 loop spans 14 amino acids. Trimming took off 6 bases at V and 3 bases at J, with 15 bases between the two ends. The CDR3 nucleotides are TGTGCCAGCAGCCCCCCTGGGAGGTACTACGAGCAGTACTTC. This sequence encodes CASSPPGRYYEQYF.

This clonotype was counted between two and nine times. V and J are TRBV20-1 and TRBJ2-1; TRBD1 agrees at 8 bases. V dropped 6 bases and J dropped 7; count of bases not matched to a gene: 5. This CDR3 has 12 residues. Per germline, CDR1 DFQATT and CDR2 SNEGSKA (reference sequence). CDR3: CSARGRPNEQFF. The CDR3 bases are TGCAGTGCCAGGGGGCGGCCTAATGAGCAGTTCTTC.

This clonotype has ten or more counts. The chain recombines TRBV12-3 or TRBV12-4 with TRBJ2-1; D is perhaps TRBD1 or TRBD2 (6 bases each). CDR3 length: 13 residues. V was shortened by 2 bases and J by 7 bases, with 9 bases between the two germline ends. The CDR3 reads CASSLIGGNEQFF. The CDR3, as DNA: TGTGCCAGCAGTTTAATAGGGGGGAATGAGCAGTTCTTC.

CDR3 in amino acids: CASRTGTNSYNEQFF. The DNA for the CDR3 is TGTGCCAGCAGAACCGGGACAAACTCCTACAATGAGCAGTTCTTC. The chain links TRBV12-3 or TRBV12-4 to TRBJ2-1, with D tentatively TRBD1 (6 bases). V was trimmed by 6 bases and J by 0 bases, leaving 12 bases between them. This CDR3 spans 15 amino acids.

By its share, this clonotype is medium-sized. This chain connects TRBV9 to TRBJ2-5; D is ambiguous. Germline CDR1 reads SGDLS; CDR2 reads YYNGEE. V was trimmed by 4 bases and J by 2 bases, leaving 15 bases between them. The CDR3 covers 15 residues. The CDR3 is CASSKDTSTQETQYF. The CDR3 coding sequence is TGTGCCAGCAGCAAAGACACCAGCACTCAAGAGACCCAGTACTTC. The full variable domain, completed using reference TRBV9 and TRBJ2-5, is DSGVTQTPKHLITATGQRVTLRCSPRSGDLSVYWYQQSLDQGLQFLIQYYNGEERAKGNILERFSAQQFPDLHSELNLSSLELGDSALYFCASSKDTSTQETQYFGPGTRLLVL.

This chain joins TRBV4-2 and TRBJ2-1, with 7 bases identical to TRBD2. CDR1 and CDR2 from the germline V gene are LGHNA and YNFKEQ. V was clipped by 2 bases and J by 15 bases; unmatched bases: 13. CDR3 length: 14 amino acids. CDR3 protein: CASSQLQRDENWFF. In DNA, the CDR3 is TGTGCCAGCAGCCAATTACAGCGGGATGAGAATTGGTTCTTC.

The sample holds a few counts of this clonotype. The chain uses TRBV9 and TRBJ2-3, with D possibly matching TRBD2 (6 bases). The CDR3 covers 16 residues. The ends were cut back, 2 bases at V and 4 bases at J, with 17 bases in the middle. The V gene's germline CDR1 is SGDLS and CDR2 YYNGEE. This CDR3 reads CASSVRAAGPADTQYF. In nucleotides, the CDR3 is TGTGCCAGCAGCGTCCGTGCGGCGGGGCCCGCAGATACGCAGTATTTT.

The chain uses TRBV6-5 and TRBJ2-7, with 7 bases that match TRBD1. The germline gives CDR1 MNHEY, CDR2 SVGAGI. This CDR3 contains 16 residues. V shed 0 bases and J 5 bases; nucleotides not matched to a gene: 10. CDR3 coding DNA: TGTGCCAGCAGTTACTCCACGAACAGGGGCAGCCACGAGCAGTACTTC. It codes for CASSYSTNRGSHEQYF.

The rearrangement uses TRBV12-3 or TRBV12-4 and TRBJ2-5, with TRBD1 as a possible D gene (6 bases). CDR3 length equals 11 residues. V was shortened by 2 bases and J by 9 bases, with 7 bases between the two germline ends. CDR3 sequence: CASSLKGAQYF. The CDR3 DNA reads TGTGCCAGCAGTTTAAAGGGGGCCCAGTACTTC.